This T cell receptor (beta chain) originates from a study of PD-L1 blockade in urothelial cancer (dated by TCRdb to about 2017). Turning to the overall study: All patients started therapy in the mid-2010s and received atezolizumab 1,200 mg intravenously every 3 weeks. An ECOG performance status of 0 or 1 was recorded for the patients, and 0 to 3 prior chemotherapy regimens had been received by the patients. In the same patients who had TCR sequencing, pretreatment tumors also underwent whole exome sequencing and RNA sequencing. Blood samples were analyzed at two time points: 3 weeks after treatment start (second dose) and 6 weeks after treatment start. About 90% of the roughly 29 patients were males with bladder-origin urothelial cancer, and about 60% of the 29 reported a prior smoking history. Blood samples yielded a median of roughly 150,000 T cells and tens of thousands of unique TCRs, with median clonality 0.080. Pretreatment blood TCR-seq was available for nearly 30 patients, at least one posttreatment blood collection was obtained for around 24 patients, and tumor TCR-seq was available for around 24 patients. Pretreatment tumor samples and matched peripheral blood, collected serially before and after atezolizumab treatment, underwent TCR sequencing. Durable clinical benefit was defined as progression-free survival longer than 6 months, and TCR features were also tested against progression-free and overall survival. Under ten patients reached durable clinical benefit, while 15 to 20 patients did not. The study, an exploratory multi-omic analysis, examined somatic, immune and clinical correlates of response to PD-L1 blockade with atezolizumab in urothelial cancer. Broader findings and caveats from the paper: Small sample size (n ≈ 29) and many exploratory analyses mean the results are intended to be hypothesis-generating. A pretreatment peripheral blood TCR clonality below the median was linked to improved progression-free and overall survival. Among patients with durable benefit, tumor-associated TCR clones showed greater expansion in peripheral blood 3 weeks after treatment started (n = 22, p = 0.022).

The time point label for this specimen denotes: peripheral blood 6 weeks after treatment start. A cohort of around 28 patients with locally advanced or metastatic urothelial carcinoma, treated at Memorial Sloan Kettering on a trial protocol, was included. Peripheral blood mononuclear cells were collected pretreatment and during treatment, with between 1 and 8 total time points obtained per patient. The Qiagen DNeasy Blood extraction kit was used to purify genomic DNA from total PBMCs and tumor samples. PBMCs were collected pretreatment and during treatment and were isolated and stored as previously described. As for this clone: Its binding antigen is unknown. Nothing much larger sits one base from this clone, and base qualities are not available.

Synthetic TCR analog templates were spiked into each PCR so that absolute template abundance could be estimated from read counts. The immunoSEQ assay was used to amplify TCRbeta CDR3 regions from genomic DNA with bias-controlled V and J gene primers. Sequencing of rearranged TCRbeta segments was performed at approximately 20X coverage. Per the authors' processing: Sequencing errors were corrected by clustering and CDR3s were annotated against IMGT to assign V, D and J genes. Only productive TCRbeta rearrangements were used in downstream analyses, excluding out-of-frame or stop-codon sequences. To compute clonality, Shannon entropy was normalized by the log of the number of unique productive sequences and then subtracted from one. Fisher's exact test with Benjamini-Hochberg correction, using a cutoff of adjusted p below 0.01, was how clones that differed between time points or between blood and tumor were identified. TCRdb holds this immuneACCESS table with in-frame rearrangements only. Some clones are missing; in checked studies, unresolved V genes explain under half, and the rest has no known cause. V and J calls and clone size are given by that table; D and trimming were obtained from the DNA. This sample lists around 46,000 clones; roughly four fifths were detected once. The ten largest clonotypes hold roughly an eighth of the sample.

This material consisted of PBMCs, taken around atezolizumab (anti-PD-L1) treatment. The TCR comes from a man aged 55-75 years with urothelial cancer.

The nucleotide sequence reads as follows: TGTGCCAGCAGCAAATTTTGGGGAGTAGGAGGGTCGACCTACGAGCAGTACTTC. This sequence encodes CASSKFWGVGGSTYEQYF. Recombination joined TRBV21-1 with TRBJ2-7; the table's D call of TRBD2 was not tested on the DNA. TRBV21-1 is classified as a pseudogene. Measured from the cysteine to the phenylalanine, the CDR3 is 18 residues long. This entry keeps only the CDR3 DNA: 54 bases, framed from base 1.